This TCR beta chain derives from a study of cytomegalovirus exposure and HLA in healthy donors. The CDR3 extends over 18 amino acids. J lost 1 base, V lost 8 bases, and 13 bases had no gene match. The germline gives CDR1 LNHDA, CDR2 SQIVND (reference sequence). PCR primers comprised 60 Vbeta and 13 Jbeta primers. Original processing methods: Approximately 11 million of the roughly 80 million unique TCR beta chains counted in a later analysis were shared. Generated by immunoSEQ multiplex PCR, the TCRdb table keeps only in-frame clones and is missing some. The V and J calls and the clone size are those of that table, but D and trimming were determined from the DNA. The repertoire includes about 120,000 clones, around 74% of them detected once, and 1.6% sits in the top ten. This clone came up once. The antigen remains unidentified. Whole-study results and caveats: TCR beta V- and J-gene trimming was later associated with a missense DCLRE1C variant.

Material for sequencing was PBMCs. The receptor's source is a woman in her late teens or twenties in good health and CMV-seronegative. This sequence joins TRBV19 and TRBJ2-1, with 11 positions matching TRBD2. This CDR3 reads CASVGGSSGGRSYNEQFF. CDR3 in DNA: TGTGCCAGTGTTGGTGGGTCTAGCGGGGGGCGGTCCTACAATGAGCAGTTCTTC.